This is a list of T cell receptor beta chains from one sample in a study of CD8 T cells in ankylosing spondylitis. From the 5' RACE reads, TCRdb called clonotypes with MiXCR, one entry per CDR3 protein. The sample lists about 240,000 distinct CDR3 sequences, over 8.5% seen once, with almost 7% in the top ten. The sample taken for sequencing was blood, either unsorted or a sorted T cell fraction (not recorded which). Receptors were obtained from a male donor with ankylosing spondylitis or in good health (not recorded which). Both conserved end residues are part of each CDR3. The D gene is left open where the match is weak. Only some rows state a clone size, as once, few, many or a class for expanded clones.

D gene: TRBD1
clone size: many
J gene: TRBJ1-1
V gene: TRBV29-1
CDR3 DNA: TGCAGCGTTCTGGGACAGGTTAACACTGAAGCTTTCTTT
CDR3 protein: CSVLGQVNTEAFF

D gene: -
clone size: many
J gene: TRBJ2-2
V gene: TRBV5-5
CDR3 DNA: TGTGCCAGCAGCTTGGGGCTAGTTGGGCCTACCGGGGAGCTGTTTTTT
CDR3 protein: CASSLGLVGPTGELFF

D gene: -
clone size: many
J gene: TRBJ1-5
V gene: TRBV6-5
CDR3 DNA: TGTGCCAGCAGTTACTCGAATAGGGATAGCAATCAGCCCCAGCATTTT
CDR3 protein: CASSYSNRDSNQPQHF

D gene: -
clone size: many
J gene: TRBJ2-2
V gene: TRBV7-2
CDR3 DNA: TGTGCCAGCAGCTTAGGCCTACGTCAGGAGCTGTTTTTT
CDR3 protein: CASSLGLRQELFF

D gene: TRBD1
clone size: many
J gene: TRBJ2-7
V gene: TRBV20-1
CDR3 DNA: TGCAGTGGAATGGGACAGGGATTTCACGAGCAGTACTTC
CDR3 protein: CSGMGQGFHEQYF

D gene: -
clone size: many
J gene: TRBJ2-2
V gene: TRBV29-1
CDR3 DNA: TGCAGCGCGACAGGTAGCGCCGGGGAGCTGTTTTTT
CDR3 protein: CSATGSAGELFF

D gene: -
clone size: many
J gene: TRBJ2-6
V gene: TRBV10-3
CDR3 DNA: TGTGCCATCAGTGAGACCTTCTCTGGGGCCAACGTCCTGACTTTC
CDR3 protein: CAISETFSGANVLTF

D gene: -
clone size: -
J gene: TRBJ2-3
V gene: TRBV7-2
CDR3 DNA: TGTGCCAGCAGCTTAACGTCTCCTAGCGCCTCCGCAGATACGCAGTATTTT
CDR3 protein: CASSLTSPSASADTQYF

D gene: -
clone size: -
J gene: TRBJ2-4
V gene: TRBV29-1
CDR3 DNA: TGCAGCGCCCTCTCCCCAGGGCAGGGGAGGTACTTC
CDR3 protein: CSALSPGQGRYF

D gene: -
clone size: many
J gene: TRBJ1-4
V gene: TRBV7-8
CDR3 DNA: TGTGCCAGCAGCTTCAGCTCGGGTAATGAAAAACTGTTTTTT
CDR3 protein: CASSFSSGNEKLFF

D gene: TRBD1
clone size: many
J gene: TRBJ2-3
V gene: TRBV7-9
CDR3 DNA: TGTGCCAGCAGCTCACCCGGGACAGAAAGCACAGATACGCAGTATTTT
CDR3 protein: CASSSPGTESTDTQYF

D gene: -
clone size: few
J gene: TRBJ2-1
V gene: TRBV7-2
CDR3 DNA: TGTGCCAGCAGCCCCGAGAAGGATTACAATGAGCAGTTCTTC
CDR3 protein: CASSPEKDYNEQFF

D gene: TRBD2
clone size: many
J gene: TRBJ2-1
V gene: TRBV27
CDR3 DNA: TGTGCCAGCAGTTCTGGACTAGCGGGAGACAATGAGCAGTTCTTC
CDR3 protein: CASSSGLAGDNEQFF

D gene: -
clone size: few
J gene: TRBJ1-2
V gene: TRBV12-3/TRBV12-4
CDR3 DNA: TGTGCCAGCAGCAATTCAGAGGGCTTCTATGGCTACACCTTC
CDR3 protein: CASSNSEGFYGYTF

D gene: -
clone size: many
J gene: TRBJ2-7
V gene: TRBV4-3
CDR3 DNA: TGCGCCAGCAGCCAAGTTGCCGGACCCACTTACGAGCAGTACTTC
CDR3 protein: CASSQVAGPTYEQYF

D gene: -
clone size: many
J gene: TRBJ1-6
V gene: TRBV27
CDR3 DNA: TGTGCCAGCAGTTTCCAGGGCCATTCACCCCTCCACTTT
CDR3 protein: CASSFQGHSPLHF

D gene: -
clone size: -
J gene: TRBJ1-1
V gene: TRBV6-2/TRBV6-3
CDR3 DNA: TGTGCCAGCAGTGGAAAATCGAACACTGAAGCTTTCTTT
CDR3 protein: CASSGKSNTEAFF

D gene: TRBD2
clone size: many
J gene: TRBJ2-1
V gene: TRBV5-1
CDR3 DNA: TGCGCCAGCAGCCCTCGACCACGACTAGCGGGAGACCGCTCCTACAATGAGCAGTTCTTC
CDR3 protein: CASSPRPRLAGDRSYNEQFF

D gene: TRBD2
clone size: many
J gene: TRBJ2-1
V gene: TRBV20-1
CDR3 DNA: TGCAGTGCTAGGATATCAGCGGGGAACTACAATGAGCAGTTCTTC
CDR3 protein: CSARISAGNYNEQFF

D gene: -
clone size: many
J gene: TRBJ2-2
V gene: TRBV4-3
CDR3 DNA: TGCGCCAGCAGCCAAGATGGGGCTAGTAGAGTGAGGGACACCGGGGAGCTGTTTTTT
CDR3 protein: CASSQDGASRVRDTGELFF

D gene: TRBD1
clone size: many
J gene: TRBJ2-7
V gene: TRBV20-1
CDR3 DNA: TGCAGTGCTATGGACAGGGGCTTCTACGAGCAGTACTTC
CDR3 protein: CSAMDRGFYEQYF

D gene: -
clone size: -
J gene: TRBJ2-1
V gene: TRBV4-2
CDR3 DNA: TGTGCCAGCAGCCAGGGGGGCAGTGGTGAGCAGTTCTTC
CDR3 protein: CASSQGGSGEQFF

D gene: -
clone size: few
J gene: TRBJ2-5
V gene: TRBV2
CDR3 DNA: TGTGCCAGCAGTGAAGGAGGGACTCAGGTGGAGACCCAGTACTTC
CDR3 protein: CASSEGGTQVETQYF

D gene: -
clone size: few
J gene: TRBJ1-4
V gene: TRBV12-3/TRBV12-4
CDR3 DNA: TGTGCCAGCGGTCCCCTAAGAGGAGAAAAACTGTTTTTT
CDR3 protein: CASGPLRGEKLFF

D gene: -
clone size: few
J gene: TRBJ2-7
V gene: TRBV7-9
CDR3 DNA: TGTGCCAGCAGCTTAGAAGCCATCCACGAGCAGTACTTC
CDR3 protein: CASSLEAIHEQYF

D gene: TRBD1
clone size: many
J gene: TRBJ1-4
V gene: TRBV2
CDR3 DNA: TGTGCCAGCAGGGCGGGACAGCCAGATGAAAAACTGTTTTTT
CDR3 protein: CASRAGQPDEKLFF

D gene: -
clone size: once
J gene: TRBJ2-3
V gene: TRBV19
CDR3 DNA: TGTGCCAGTAGTCCTGGACAGATTCGCACAGATACGCAGTATTTT
CDR3 protein: CASSPGQIRTDTQYF

D gene: TRBD1
clone size: many
J gene: TRBJ1-5
V gene: TRBV29-1
CDR3 DNA: TGCAGCGTTGAAGGGCAGGGGGGCAATCAGCCCCAGCATTTT
CDR3 protein: CSVEGQGGNQPQHF

D gene: -
clone size: many
J gene: TRBJ1-4
V gene: TRBV5-1
CDR3 DNA: TGCGCCAGCAGCTCCGCGGTAGGGATGGATGAAAAACTGTTTTTT
CDR3 protein: CASSSAVGMDEKLFF

D gene: TRBD2
clone size: -
J gene: TRBJ2-1
V gene: TRBV12-3/TRBV12-4
CDR3 DNA: TGTGCCAGCAGTTTGGCGGGGGGGCCGCAAGAGCAGTTCTTC
CDR3 protein: CASSLAGGPQEQFF

D gene: -
clone size: many
J gene: TRBJ1-2
V gene: TRBV7-7
CDR3 DNA: TGTGCTAGCAGCCCGTGGCCCCTATTTCAGGCGTATGGCTACACCTTC
CDR3 protein: CASSPWPLFQAYGYTF

D gene: -
clone size: -
J gene: TRBJ2-7
V gene: TRBV7-3
CDR3 DNA: TGTGCCAGCAGCTTAACTGGGCAGGGGGGCTACGAGCAGTACTTC
CDR3 protein: CASSLTGQGGYEQYF

D gene: -
clone size: many
J gene: TRBJ2-1
V gene: TRBV7-3
CDR3 DNA: TGTGCCAGCAGCCGAAACCGGGACTTCAATGAGCAGTTCTTC
CDR3 protein: CASSRNRDFNEQFF

D gene: TRBD1
clone size: many
J gene: TRBJ2-2
V gene: TRBV5-1
CDR3 DNA: TGCGCCAGCAGCCTAAGACAGGGGGAGACCGGGGAGCTGTTTTTT
CDR3 protein: CASSLRQGETGELFF

D gene: TRBD2
clone size: many
J gene: TRBJ2-2
V gene: TRBV12-3/TRBV12-4
CDR3 DNA: TGTGCCGGAGGACTAGACCCTACCGGGGAGCTGTTTTTT
CDR3 protein: CAGGLDPTGELFF

D gene: -
clone size: few
J gene: TRBJ2-5
V gene: TRBV14
CDR3 DNA: TGTGCCAGCAGCCAAGGGGGGTACAGGCTCCTCCAAGAGACCCAGTACTTC
CDR3 protein: CASSQGGYRLLQETQYF

D gene: -
clone size: many
J gene: TRBJ2-5
V gene: TRBV5-1
CDR3 DNA: TGCGCCAGCACCTCCCCCGGAGAGACCCAGTACTTC
CDR3 protein: CASTSPGETQYF

D gene: -
clone size: -
J gene: TRBJ2-1
V gene: TRBV5-5
CDR3 DNA: TGTGCCAGCAGCTTGTTAGGAGATGAGCAGTTCTTC
CDR3 protein: CASSLLGDEQFF

D gene: -
clone size: many
J gene: TRBJ1-2
V gene: TRBV5-1
CDR3 DNA: TGCGCCAGCAGCCCCTGGGGCAGGGGAAACTATGGCTACACCTTC
CDR3 protein: CASSPWGRGNYGYTF

D gene: TRBD1
clone size: many
J gene: TRBJ2-7
V gene: TRBV10-3
CDR3 DNA: TGTGCCATCAGTGAATCGGACAGGACCTACGAGCAGTACTTC
CDR3 protein: CAISESDRTYEQYF